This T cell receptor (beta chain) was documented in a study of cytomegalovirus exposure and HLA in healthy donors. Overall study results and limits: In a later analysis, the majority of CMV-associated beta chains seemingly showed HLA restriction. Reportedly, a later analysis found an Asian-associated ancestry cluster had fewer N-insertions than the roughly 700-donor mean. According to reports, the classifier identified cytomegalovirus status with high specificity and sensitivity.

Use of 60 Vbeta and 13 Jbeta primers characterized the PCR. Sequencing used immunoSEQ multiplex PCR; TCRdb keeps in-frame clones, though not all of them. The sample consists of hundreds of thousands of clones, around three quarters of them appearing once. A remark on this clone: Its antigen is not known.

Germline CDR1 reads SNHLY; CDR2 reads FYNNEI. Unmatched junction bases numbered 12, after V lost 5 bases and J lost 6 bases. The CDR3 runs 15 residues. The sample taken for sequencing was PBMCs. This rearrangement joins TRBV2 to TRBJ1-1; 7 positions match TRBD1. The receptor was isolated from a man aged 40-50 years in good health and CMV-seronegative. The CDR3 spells CASSPVRGRGAEAFF. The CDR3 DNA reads TGTGCCAGCAGTCCGGTCAGGGGGAGAGGCGCTGAAGCTTTCTTT.